The source of this T cell receptor beta chain is a study of blood T cell repertoires in COVID-19. It was during active infection that Seattle patients were enrolled and then longitudinally followed. V was trimmed by 6 bases and J by 0 bases, leaving 13 bases between them. The CDR3 consists of 15 residues. Germline V lookup: CDR1 LNHDA, CDR2 SQIVND (reference sequence). Generated by immunoSEQ multiplex PCR, the TCRdb table keeps only in-frame clones and is missing some. The sample records roughly 150,000 clones, approximately 86% being singletons. The chain employs TRBV19 and TRBJ2-3; TRBD2 is a possible D gene (6 bases). Input material: peripheral blood. The sequence was obtained from a woman older than 75 with COVID-19, enrolled during active disease. DNA for the CDR3: TGTGCCAGTAGGAAAGCGGGTGGGAGCACAGATACGCAGTATTTT. It specifies CASRKAGGSTDTQYF.